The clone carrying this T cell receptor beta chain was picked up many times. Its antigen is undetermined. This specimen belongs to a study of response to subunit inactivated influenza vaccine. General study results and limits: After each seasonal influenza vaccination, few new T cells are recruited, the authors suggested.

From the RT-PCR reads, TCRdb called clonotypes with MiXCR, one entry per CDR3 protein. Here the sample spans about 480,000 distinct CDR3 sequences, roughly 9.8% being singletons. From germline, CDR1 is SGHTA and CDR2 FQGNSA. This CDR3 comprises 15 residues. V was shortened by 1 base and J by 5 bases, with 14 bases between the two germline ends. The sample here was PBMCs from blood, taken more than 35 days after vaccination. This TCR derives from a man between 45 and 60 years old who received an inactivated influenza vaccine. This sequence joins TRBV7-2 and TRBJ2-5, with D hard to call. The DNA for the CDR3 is TGTGCCAGCAGCTTAGGTGTGGGCAGGATGGAGACCCAGTACTTC. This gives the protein CASSLGVGRMETQYF.